This T cell receptor beta chain stems from a study of CD8 T cells in ankylosing spondylitis. Germline values: CDR1 MRHNA, CDR2 SNTAGT. CDR3 size: 16 residues. The V and J ends lost 0 bases and 2 bases respectively, with 14 bases between them. Via MiXCR, TCRdb re-called the 5' RACE reads, giving one row per CDR3 protein. The sample includes under 250,000 distinct CDR3 sequences, about 30% of them seen just once. The sequenced material came from blood, either unsorted or a sorted T cell fraction (not recorded which). This TCR derives from a male donor with ankylosing spondylitis or in good health (not recorded which). J is TRBJ2-7 and V is TRBV6-4, with D perhaps TRBD1 (6 bases). Written as DNA, the CDR3 is TGTGCCAGCAGTGACTCGAACAGGGCCCCTACCTACGAGCAGTACTTC. It translates to CASSDSNRAPTYEQYF.